This T cell receptor beta chain was observed in a study of post-analysis software for immune sequencing data. General study findings and limits: A few TRBV segments were significantly more frequent in patients than in controls. TRBV5-6, TRBV5-1 and TRBV20-1 were among these segments.

Unique molecular identifiers were present in the TCR beta cDNA libraries. Each CDR3 protein gets one entry after TCRdb re-called the PCR reads with MiXCR. Altogether under 650,000 distinct CDR3 sequences are present, about 44% being singletons, with the ten largest covering under 2%. V was pared by 0 bases and J by 6 bases, with 0 bases of the junction left unmatched. The CDR3 is made up of 16 amino acids. CDR1 is WNHNN and CDR2 is SYGVQD in the germline V gene (reference sequence). Of note for this clonotype: Its antigen is undetermined.

The rearrangement links TRBV10-1 to TRBJ2-1, with 15 bases that match TRBD2. This sequence was found in a girl aged 10 to 17 with multiple sclerosis. Material for sequencing was blood. The CDR3 loop reads CASSESGLAGGNEQFF. Written as DNA, the CDR3 is TGCGCCAGCAGTGAGTCGGGACTAGCGGGAGGCAATGAGCAGTTCTTC.